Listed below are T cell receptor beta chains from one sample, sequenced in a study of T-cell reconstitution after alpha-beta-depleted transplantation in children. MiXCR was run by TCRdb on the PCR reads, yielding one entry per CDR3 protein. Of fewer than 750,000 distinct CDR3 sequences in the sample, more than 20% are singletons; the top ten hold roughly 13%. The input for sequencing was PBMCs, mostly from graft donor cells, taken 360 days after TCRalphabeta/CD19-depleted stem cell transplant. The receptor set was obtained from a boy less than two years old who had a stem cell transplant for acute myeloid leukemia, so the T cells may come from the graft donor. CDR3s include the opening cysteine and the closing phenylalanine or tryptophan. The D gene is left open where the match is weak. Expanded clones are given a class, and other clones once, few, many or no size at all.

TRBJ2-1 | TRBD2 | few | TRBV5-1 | TGCGCCAGCAGCCGGGGGGGCCGTAATGAGCAGTTCTTC | CASSRGGRNEQFF
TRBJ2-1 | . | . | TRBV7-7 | TGTGCCAGCAGCTTAGCCCACTCCCGCACAGGGAACAATGAGCAGTTCTTC | CASSLAHSRTGNNEQFF
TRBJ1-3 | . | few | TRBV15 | TGTGCCACCAGCAGAGATCCAAGGGAGACAGTCCCTTCTTCTGGAAACACCATATATTTT | CATSRDPRETVPSSGNTIYF
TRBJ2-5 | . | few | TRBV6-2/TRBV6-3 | TGTGCCAGCTGTCCCCTGATACTCGAAGAGACCCAGTACTTC | CASCPLILEETQYF
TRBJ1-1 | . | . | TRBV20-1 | TGCAGTGCTACCTTACACGGAGACACTGAAGCTTTCTTT | CSATLHGDTEAFF
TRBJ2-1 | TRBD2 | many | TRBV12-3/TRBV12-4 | TGTGCCAGCAGTACCCCGACAGCGGGGGGTCAAGCCTACAATGAGCAGTTCTTC | CASSTPTAGGQAYNEQFF
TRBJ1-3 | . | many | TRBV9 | TGTGCCAGCAGCGAACGGGGAGAGACTGGAAACACCATATATTTT | CASSERGETGNTIYF
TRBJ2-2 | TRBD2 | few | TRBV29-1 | TGCAGCGTTGGGACCTCGGAGGTTCTAGCGGGCAACACCGGGGAGCTGTTTTTT | CSVGTSEVLAGNTGELFF
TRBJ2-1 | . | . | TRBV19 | TGTGCCAGTAGTATATACGGGGCGACGGGCGAGCAGTTCTTC | CASSIYGATGEQFF
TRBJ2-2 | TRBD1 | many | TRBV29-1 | TGCAGCGTTGAAAGGGGCGGGACAGGGGGTCCGAAAGGCACCGGGGAGCTGTTTTTT | CSVERGGTGGPKGTGELFF
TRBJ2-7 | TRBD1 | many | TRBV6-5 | TGTGCCAGCAGTTCCCGACTAGACAGGGGCGAGCAGTACTTC | CASSSRLDRGEQYF
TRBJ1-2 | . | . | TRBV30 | TGTGCCTGGACGGAATCTTACTATGGCTACACCTTC | CAWTESYYGYTF
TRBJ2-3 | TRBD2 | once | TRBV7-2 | TGTGCCAGCAGCTCACTAGCGGGGGGGCTGAGTGCGCAGTATTTT | CASSSLAGGLSAQYF
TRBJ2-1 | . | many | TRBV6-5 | TGTGCCAGCAGTTACTCGATAGACTCCGTGGAGTTCTTC | CASSYSIDSVEFF
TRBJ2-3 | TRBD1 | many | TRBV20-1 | TGCAGTGCTAGAGTAGGGGGCCCAGATACGCAGTATTTT | CSARVGGPDTQYF
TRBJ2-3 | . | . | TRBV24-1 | TGTGCCACCAGTGATTTACACAGGACAGATACGCAGTATTTT | CATSDLHRTDTQYF
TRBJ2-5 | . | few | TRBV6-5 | TGTGCCAGCAGTTACTCTGGTGGACTGAAAGAGACCCAGTACTTC | CASSYSGGLKETQYF
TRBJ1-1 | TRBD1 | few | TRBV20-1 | TGCAGTGCCCTGGACAGGGATTCAGGAGCTTTCTTT | CSALDRDSGAFF
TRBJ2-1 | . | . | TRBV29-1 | TGCAGCGTTGAGTTTATGGGGGGTTGGCAGTTCTTC | CSVEFMGGWQFF
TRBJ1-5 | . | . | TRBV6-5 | TGTGCCAGCAGTTACTCTCATACAGTGGGCAATCAGCCCCAGCATTTT | CASSYSHTVGNQPQHF
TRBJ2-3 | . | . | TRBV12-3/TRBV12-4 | TGTGCCAGCAGTTCAGCAGGGGGACTATTTGGGACCACAGATACGCAGTATTTT | CASSSAGGLFGTTDTQYF
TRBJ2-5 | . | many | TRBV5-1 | TGCGCCAGCAGCTTGTCGGGGGAAGAGACCCAGTACTTC | CASSLSGEETQYF
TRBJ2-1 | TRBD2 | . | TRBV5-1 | TGCGCCAGCAGCTTACTAGCGGGATACTCCTACAATGAGCAGTTCTTC | CASSLLAGYSYNEQFF
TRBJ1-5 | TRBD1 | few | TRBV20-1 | TGCAGTGCTAAAGGGGGCGCGGGTCAGCCCCAGCATTTT | CSAKGGAGQPQHF
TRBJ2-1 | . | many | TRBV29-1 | TGCAGCGTTAGACCTGGGAGGGAGCAGTTCTTC | CSVRPGREQFF
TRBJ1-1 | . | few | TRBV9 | TGTGCCAGCAGCGTGGGGCCCGAAGCTTTCTTT | CASSVGPEAFF
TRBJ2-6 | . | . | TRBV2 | TGTGCCAGCAGGGTCACAGGGTCCGGGGCCAACGTCCTGACTTTC | CASRVTGSGANVLTF
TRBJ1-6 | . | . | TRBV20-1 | TGCAGTGTTCGCCTCGGGACCGACGTTAACTATAATTCACCCCTCCACTTT | CSVRLGTDVNYNSPLHF
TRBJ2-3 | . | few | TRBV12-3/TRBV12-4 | TGTGCCAGCAGTTTAGGCAGGCGGGGCACAGATACGCAGTATTTT | CASSLGRRGTDTQYF
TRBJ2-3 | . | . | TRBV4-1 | TGCGCCAGCAGCCAAACAGGGTTAAATGGGAGGAGAGATACGCAGTATTTT | CASSQTGLNGRRDTQYF
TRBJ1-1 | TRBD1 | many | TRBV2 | TGTGCCAGCAGCCCCAGACAGGGTCCGGGGACTGAAGCTTTCTTT | CASSPRQGPGTEAFF
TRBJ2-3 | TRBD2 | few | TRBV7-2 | TGTGCCAGCAGCTTACGGGGGGGCCTAACAGATACGCAGTATTTT | CASSLRGGLTDTQYF
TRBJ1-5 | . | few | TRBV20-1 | TGCAGTGCTAGACAAAGGAGGGGAAATCAGCCCCAGCATTTT | CSARQRRGNQPQHF
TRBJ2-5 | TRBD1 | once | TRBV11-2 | TGTGCCAGCAGCCCCCGAGGACAGGGGTGGGCTCAAGAGACCCATTACTTC | CASSPRGQGWAQETHYF
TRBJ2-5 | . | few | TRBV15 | TGTGCCACCAGCAGAGGGCCGGGACACTTGTACCAAGAGACCCAGTACTTC | CATSRGPGHLYQETQYF
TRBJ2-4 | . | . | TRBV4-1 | TGCGCCAGCAGCCCTATACTAGCCAAAAACATTCAGTACTTC | CASSPILAKNIQYF
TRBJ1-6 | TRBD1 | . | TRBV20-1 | TGCAGTGCTTCGCCTGCCAAAGACAGGGGGACCCTCCACTTT | CSASPAKDRGTLHF
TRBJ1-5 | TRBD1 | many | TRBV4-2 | TGTGCCAGCAGCCAAGATTGGGGGACAGGGGGTCAGCCCCAGCATTTT | CASSQDWGTGGQPQHF
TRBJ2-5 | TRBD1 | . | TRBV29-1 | TGCAGCGTCAGGATTAACAGGGGAGAGACCCAGTACTTC | CSVRINRGETQYF
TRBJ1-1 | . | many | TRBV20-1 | TGCAGTGCTAGAAGCATCACCGTTACGATGAACACTGAAGCTTTCTTT | CSARSITVTMNTEAFF
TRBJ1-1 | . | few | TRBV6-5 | TGTGCCAGCAGTTACAGACCAGGGGAAGCTTTCTTT | CASSYRPGEAFF
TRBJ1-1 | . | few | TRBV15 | TGTGCCACCAGCAGAGGGTTGACAGATCTCACTGAAGCTTTCTTT | CATSRGLTDLTEAFF
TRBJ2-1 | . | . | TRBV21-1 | TGTGCCAGCAGCAAAGAACAGTTGAGCTCCTACAATGAGCAGTTCTTC | CASSKEQLSSYNEQFF
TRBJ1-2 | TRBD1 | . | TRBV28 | TGTGCCAGCAGTTTACGGGACAGGGCCCCCAGCACCTTC | CASSLRDRAPSTF
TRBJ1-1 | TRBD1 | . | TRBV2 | TGTGCCAGCAGTAGAGGGACAGGGGAGAACACTGAAGCTTTCTTT | CASSRGTGENTEAFF
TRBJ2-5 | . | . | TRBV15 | TGTGCCACCAGCAGAGATTCGGCTTCGGAGACCCAGTACTTC | CATSRDSASETQYF
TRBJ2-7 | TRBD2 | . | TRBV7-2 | TGTGCCAGCAGCTTAGGGCTAGCGGGGGACCCCTACGAGCAGTACTTC | CASSLGLAGDPYEQYF
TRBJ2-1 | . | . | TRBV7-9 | TGTGCCAGCAGCTTACAGTGGGCCTACAATGAGCAGTTCTTC | CASSLQWAYNEQFF
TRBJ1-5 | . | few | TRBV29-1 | TGCAGCGCCCGACCGGGGCCTAATCAGCCCCAGCATTTT | CSARPGPNQPQHF
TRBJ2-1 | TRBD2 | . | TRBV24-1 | TGTGCCACCAGTGATTTGGGAGCGGGGGGGCGCAATGAGCAGTTCTTC | CATSDLGAGGRNEQFF
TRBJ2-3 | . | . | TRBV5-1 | TGCGCCAGCACCATCGGAGATACGCAGTATTTT | CASTIGDTQYF
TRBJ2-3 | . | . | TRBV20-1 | TGCAGTGCCCAATACCTTGGCGATACGCAGTATTTT | CSAQYLGDTQYF
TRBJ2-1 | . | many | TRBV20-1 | TGCAGTGCTAGAGATGGGAGCGGAGACCCTAATGAGCAGTTCTTC | CSARDGSGDPNEQFF
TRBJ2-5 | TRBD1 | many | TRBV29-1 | TGCAGCGTTGAGACAGGGGGTGGAGGGACCCAGTACTTC | CSVETGGGGTQYF
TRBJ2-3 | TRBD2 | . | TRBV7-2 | TGTGCCAGCAGCTTAGCTGGGTGGGCGGGGGGAGGCGCAGATACGCAGTATTTT | CASSLAGWAGGGADTQYF
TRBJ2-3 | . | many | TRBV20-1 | TGCAGTGCTAGAGATTGGGGGGCGGGTGCAGATACGCAGTATTTT | CSARDWGAGADTQYF